A selection of T cell receptor beta chains follows, all from one sample in a study of T cells after yellow fever vaccination. One entry per CDR3 protein results from TCRdb running MiXCR on the 5' RACE reads. The repertoire has 450,000 to 550,000 distinct CDR3 sequences, roughly 22% of them found once; the top ten carry about a sixth. The starting material was PBMCs, obtained about 21 days after the first yellow fever vaccination. These receptors came from a man between 18 and 29 years old who received the YFV17D yellow fever vaccine. Each CDR3 is given with its conserved first and last residue.

len: 15
j_gene: TRBJ2-7
v_gene: TRBV7-8
CDR3aa: CASSWGRGFTYEQYF

len: 14
j_gene: TRBJ2-5
v_gene: TRBV7-8
CDR3aa: CASRAGLLRETQYF

len: 19
j_gene: TRBJ2-3
v_gene: TRBV7-8
CDR3aa: CASSSPWDSWTRATDTQYF

len: 13
j_gene: TRBJ2-1
v_gene: TRBV7-2
CDR3aa: CASSSDWANEQFF

len: 18
j_gene: TRBJ2-5
v_gene: TRBV2
CDR3aa: CTSSPGTSGGRGRETQYF

len: 13
j_gene: TRBJ2-7
v_gene: TRBV4-3
CDR3aa: CASSQELRREQYF

len: 13
j_gene: TRBJ2-5
v_gene: TRBV18
CDR3aa: CASSPDGQETQYF

len: 16
j_gene: TRBJ2-7
v_gene: TRBV15
CDR3aa: CATSRDGTGGPYEQYF

len: 15
j_gene: TRBJ1-1
v_gene: TRBV7-8
CDR3aa: CASSFGTGRYAEAFF

len: 14
j_gene: TRBJ1-1
v_gene: TRBV6-2/TRBV6-3
CDR3aa: CASSSAELYTEAFF

len: 14
j_gene: TRBJ2-2
v_gene: TRBV5-1
CDR3aa: CASSYRDNTGELFF

len: 13
j_gene: TRBJ1-5
v_gene: TRBV28
CDR3aa: CASSGRWGQPQHF

len: 14
j_gene: TRBJ2-1
v_gene: TRBV4-3
CDR3aa: CASSQVSGDNEQFF

len: 14
j_gene: TRBJ2-3
v_gene: TRBV6-2/TRBV6-3
CDR3aa: CASSYPLVEDTQYF

len: 14
j_gene: TRBJ1-4
v_gene: TRBV7-2
CDR3aa: CASSLWSGGEKLFF

len: 15
j_gene: TRBJ1-1
v_gene: TRBV5-1
CDR3aa: CASSLEGTSNFEAFF

len: 16
j_gene: TRBJ1-2
v_gene: TRBV21-1
CDR3aa: CASSKGGDRDGYGYTF

len: 14
j_gene: TRBJ2-5
v_gene: TRBV7-2
CDR3aa: CASSWRDTQETQYF

len: 15
j_gene: TRBJ2-5
v_gene: TRBV7-2
CDR3aa: CASSFTSGVQETQYF

len: 12
j_gene: TRBJ1-1
v_gene: TRBV12-5
CDR3aa: CASGLDLPEAFF

len: 14
j_gene: TRBJ1-2
v_gene: TRBV7-2
CDR3aa: CASSLGGADYGYTF

len: 16
j_gene: TRBJ1-4
v_gene: TRBV20-1
CDR3aa: CSARGANFGTNEKLFF

len: 15
j_gene: TRBJ2-7
v_gene: TRBV12-3/TRBV12-4
CDR3aa: CASSPGTGGDYEQYF

len: 12
j_gene: TRBJ2-1
v_gene: TRBV18
CDR3aa: CASSPQYNEQFF

len: 14
j_gene: TRBJ1-2
v_gene: TRBV6-5
CDR3aa: CASSYQGLNYGYTF

len: 12
j_gene: TRBJ2-7
v_gene: TRBV29-1
CDR3aa: CSVGDASYEQYF

len: 17
j_gene: TRBJ2-5
v_gene: TRBV15
CDR3aa: CATSRLPLAGAQETQYF

len: 14
j_gene: TRBJ2-5
v_gene: TRBV5-1
CDR3aa: CASSPSGDEETQYF

len: 17
j_gene: TRBJ2-5
v_gene: TRBV7-9
CDR3aa: CASSSGTSGGRQETQYF

len: 19
j_gene: TRBJ2-6
v_gene: TRBV4-2
CDR3aa: CASSRNYRGTNSGANVLTF

len: 18
j_gene: TRBJ2-3
v_gene: TRBV14
CDR3aa: CASSQVTPGRGYTDTQYF

len: 15
j_gene: TRBJ2-1
v_gene: TRBV7-9
CDR3aa: CASMGGPSSYNEQFF

len: 15
j_gene: TRBJ2-1
v_gene: TRBV3-1
CDR3aa: CASSQTLTVYNEQFF

len: 13
j_gene: TRBJ2-1
v_gene: TRBV6-2/TRBV6-3
CDR3aa: CASSYRTVSVKFF

len: 15
j_gene: TRBJ1-1
v_gene: TRBV6-5
CDR3aa: CASSYIERALTEAFF